One and the same sample provided the 8 T cell receptor beta chains below, sequenced in a study of T cell responses to AZD1222 COVID-19 vaccine. This table comes from immunoSEQ multiplex PCR, and its TCRdb copy is limited to in-frame clones, with some not included. The sample comprises 110,000 to 150,000 clones, around nine tenths of which are singletons, and about 3.7% rests with the top ten. The sequenced sample was peripheral blood, obtained on day 0 of AZD1222 vaccination. The origin of the receptors is an adult in good health.

Regarding this clone: Relative to the germline gene, one junction end is altered; a read error may explain this. The V call is TRBV6-6, the J call TRBJ2-3, with TRBD2 identical over 9 bases. Germline CDR1 and CDR2: MNHNY and SVGAGI (reference sequence). The CDR3 spans 15 residues. CDR3 nucleotides: TGTGCCAGCAGTGCTACGGGACTAGCCACAGATATGCAGTATTTT. Its protein product is CASSATGLATDMQYF.

This chain uses TRBV6-4 with TRBJ1-1; D unresolved. The CDR3 sequence is 15 residues long. CDR1 and CDR2 from the germline V gene are MRHNA and SNTAGT. V lost 5 bases to trimming and J lost 0 bases, with 13 bases between them. The CDR3 here is CASSLTAAMNTEAFF. As DNA, the CDR3 is TGTGCCAGCAGTCTTACAGCGGCGATGAACACTGAAGCTTTCTTT.

The V call is TRBV6-2 or TRBV6-3, the J call TRBJ2-7; 11 bases are shared with TRBD2. Trimming at V came to 5 bases and at J to 4 bases, leaving 4 bases not matched to a gene. The CDR3 totals 14 residues. Germline CDR1 is MNHEY and CDR2 is SVGEGT. The CDR3 sequence: CASSQLAGAYEQYF. As DNA, the CDR3 is TGTGCCAGCAGTCAACTAGCGGGAGCTTACGAGCAGTACTTC.

This chain connects TRBV29-1 to TRBJ1-3, with a possible D match to TRBD1 (6 bases). Per germline, CDR1 SQVTM and CDR2 ANQGSEA. This CDR3 has 14 amino acids. The V end lost 4 bases, the J end lost 6 bases, and 16 bases lay between the germline ends. This CDR3 is CSVGPRDTTNTIYF. Here the CDR3 DNA reads TGCAGCGTTGGTCCCAGGGACACAACAAACACCATATATTTT.

This CDR3 reads CASSVEGTGFSLNSPLHF. The CDR3 DNA reads as TGTGCCAGCAGCGTAGAGGGGACAGGGTTTTCCCTAAATTCACCCCTCCACTTT. The V and J genes are TRBV9 and TRBJ1-6; 9 bases map to TRBD1. Germline CDR1 reads SGDLS; CDR2 reads YYNGEE. Trimming cost V 0 bases and J 7 bases; bases outside gene matches: 11. The CDR3 spans 18 residues.

The chain employs TRBV6-2 or TRBV6-3 and TRBJ2-7, with TRBD2 matching over 7 bases. The J segment lost 2 bases and the V segment lost 2 bases, leaving 3 bases of the junction unmatched. Germline loops: CDR1 MNHEY, CDR2 SVGEGT. This CDR3 region has 14 residues. The CDR3 loop is CASSYAGVTYEQYF. The DNA for the CDR3 is TGTGCCAGCAGTTACGCGGGAGTAACCTACGAGCAGTACTTC.

On this clone itself: No DNA is shown, since the ends of the CDR3 on it are uncertain; the CDR3 is the one TCRdb lists. V usage is TRBV5-1 and J usage is TRBJ1-2. Germline-derived CDR1 and CDR2 are SGHRS and YFSETQ. The CDR3 is 16 residues long, ends included. The CDR3 sequence is CASSLGSTSANYGYTF.

CDR3 nucleotides: TGCGCCAGCAGCAGGGATCGGGGGAACGGCATTCAGTACTTC. Translating it yields CASSRDRGNGIQYF. The chain joins TRBV5-1 to TRBJ2-4; D is perhaps TRBD2 (6 bases). Deletions cut 4 bases from V and 9 bases from J, with 17 bases between. CDR3 length: 14 residues. CDR1 is SGHRS, CDR2 YFSETQ, per germline. Full variable domain (rest looked up from reference TRBV5-1 and TRBJ2-4): KAGVTQTPRYLIKTRGQQVTLSCSPISGHRSVSWYQQTPGQGLQFLFEYFSETQRNKGNFPGRFSGRQFSNSRSEMNVSTLELGDSALYLCASSRDRGNGIQYFGAGTRLSVL.